Below, one T cell receptor beta chain is given with its context. This sample stems from a study of blood T cell repertoires in COVID-19. For the study at large: Collection of acute and convalescent COVID-19 samples took place in the United States, Italy and Spain.

The V gene end was trimmed by 6 bases and the J gene end by 2 bases; junction bases not matched to a gene: 6. This CDR3 contains 15 residues. Germline CDR1 and CDR2: SSHAT and FNYEAQ (reference sequence). Measured with immunoSEQ multiplex PCR; TCRdb has only the in-frame clones, and not every one. This sample carries about 98,000 clones, about 85% of them seen once, and the ten largest clones take approximately 11%. Specimen: peripheral blood. The sequence was collected from a woman of 80 years or more with acute or convalescent COVID-19. V is TRBV7-7 and J is TRBJ2-1; 8 bases line up with TRBD2. CDR3 amino acids: CASSKGRGAYNEQFF. CDR3 sequence (DNA): TGTGCCAGCAGTAAAGGGCGGGGGGCCTACAATGAGCAGTTCTTC.